This TCR beta chain was sequenced during a study of blood T cell repertoires in COVID-19 (dated by TCRdb to the early 2020s). General notes on the study: Collaborator samples came from the United States, Italy and Spain and covered acute and convalescent phases of COVID-19. Where HLA class I and class II types were available, the types were taken from metadata supplied by the sample provider, not from assay-based typing. The samples were drawn from two sources: the first 160 participants of the ongoing ImmuneRACE study, and about 1,300 subjects contributed by 6 global collaborators. Subjects who had been exposed to COVID-19, were actively infected with it, or had recovered from it provided the deeply sampled blood TCRbeta repertoires that made up the dataset. The prospective study material was composed of cDNA or gDNA derived from T cells, B-cell-depleted T cells, or PBMCs. The repertoires were made available in a free public database intended to serve as a resource for research on the immune response to SARS-CoV-2. The sample metadata nearly always contained a de-identified subject ID, COVID-19 status, age in years and sex. The paper's findings and limits, for the study overall: The amount of clinical and demographic metadata varied by source and participant and was provided uncurated.

Notes on this clone: What antigen it recognizes has not been identified. Base qualities were left out, and no much larger clone turns up one base away.

Cut back by 4 bases and 5 bases, the V and J ends lie 14 bases apart. From the cysteine through the phenylalanine, the CDR3 covers 13 amino acids. Only CDR3 DNA is held: 39 bases, read in frame from base 1. Reading the germline V gene gives CDR1 SQVTM and CDR2 ANQGSEA. TCRbeta CDR3 regions were amplified from genomic DNA by means of the immunoSEQ Assay, a bias-controlled multiplex PCR. Processing in the source paper ran as follows. The number of nucleated cells in each sample was estimated from the amplification of reference gene primers within the assay. To quantify the absolute abundance of each unique TCRbeta CDR3 rearrangement, sequence reads were collapsed and filtered. For each sample, productive Simpson clonality was calculated as the square root of Simpson's diversity index across productive rearrangements. TCRdb limited this immuneACCESS table to in-frame rearrangements with V and J called. A share of clones is missing; checked studies link under half to unresolved V genes, and the rest is unexplained. For V, J and clone size, that table is used; D and trimming come from the DNA. For this sample the table gives around 300,000 clones, of which approximately 88% were detected only once. Just under 0.95% of the sample is held by the ten biggest clonotypes.

Samples from volunteer blood donors who had recovered from COVID-19 were contributed by a second Seattle source. Whole blood was collected in K2EDTA tubes by collaborating institutions according to the institutions' own protocols. For TCRbeta analysis, collaborators shipped samples as frozen whole blood, isolated PBMCs, or DNA extracted from either of those sample types. The rearrangement joined TRBV29-1 to TRBJ1-1; the D gene is perhaps TRBD1, from 5 matching bases. Sequenced material: peripheral blood. This TCR derives from a woman aged 40 to 49 who had recovered from COVID-19. The DNA sequence is as follows: TGCAGCGTTGGGATGACAGTAGGAACTGAAGCTTTCTTT. It specifies CSVGMTVGTEAFF.